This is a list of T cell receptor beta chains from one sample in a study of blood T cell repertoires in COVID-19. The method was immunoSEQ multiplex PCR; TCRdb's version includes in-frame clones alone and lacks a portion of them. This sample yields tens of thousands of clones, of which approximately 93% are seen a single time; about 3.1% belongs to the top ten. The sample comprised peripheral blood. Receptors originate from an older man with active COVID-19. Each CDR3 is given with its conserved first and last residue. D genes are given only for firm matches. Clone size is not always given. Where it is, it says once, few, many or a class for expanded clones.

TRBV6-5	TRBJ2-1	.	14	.	CASIGVGGFLEQFF	TGTGCCAGCATAGGAGTGGGGGGTTTCCTTGAGCAGTTCTTC
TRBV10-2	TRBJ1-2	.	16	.	CASSESLQGDYYGYTF	TGCGCCAGCAGTGAGTCGCTTCAGGGTGATTATTATGGCTACACCTTC
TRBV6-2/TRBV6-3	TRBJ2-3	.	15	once	CASSYWRGVPDTQYF	TGTGCCAGCAGTTACTGGCGCGGGGTGCCAGATACGCAGTATTTT
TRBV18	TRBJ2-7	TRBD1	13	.	CASSPPGQDEQYF	TGTGCCAGCTCACCACCTGGACAGGACGAGCAGTACTTC
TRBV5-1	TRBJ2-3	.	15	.	CASSLDSPRTDTQYF	TGCGCCAGCAGCTTGGACAGCCCCAGAACAGATACGCAGTATTTT
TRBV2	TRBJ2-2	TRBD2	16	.	CASKGLAALEAGELFF	TGTGCCAGCAAAGGACTAGCGGCCCTAGAGGCCGGGGAGCTGTTTTTT
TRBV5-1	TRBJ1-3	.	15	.	CASSFEGTYGNTIYF	TGCGCCAGCAGCTTCGAGGGGACATATGGAAACACCATATATTTT
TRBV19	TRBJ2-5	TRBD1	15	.	CASTGTGTFDETQYF	TGTGCCAGTACAGGGACAGGGACCTTTGACGAGACCCAGTACTTC
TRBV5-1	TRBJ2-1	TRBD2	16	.	CASSLGPSGGGNEQFF	TGCGCCAGCAGCTTGGGTCCTAGCGGGGGAGGCAATGAGCAGTTCTTC
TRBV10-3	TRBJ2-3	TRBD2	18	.	CAISRGLAGVIRTDTQYF	TGTGCCATCAGTAGGGGACTAGCGGGGGTCATAAGGACAGATACGCAGTATTTT
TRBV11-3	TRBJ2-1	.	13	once	CASSLNSDTEQFF	TGTGCCAGCAGCTTAAACTCGGACACTGAGCAGTTCTTC
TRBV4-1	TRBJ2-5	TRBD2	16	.	CASSQGASGGSETQYF	TGCGCCAGCAGCCAAGGTGCTAGCGGGGGATCGGAGACCCAGTACTTC
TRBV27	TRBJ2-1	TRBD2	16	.	CASSKPGLAGGNEQFF	TGTGCCAGCAGTAAACCGGGACTAGCGGGGGGGAATGAGCAGTTCTTC
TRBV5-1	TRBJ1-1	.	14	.	CASSSYPGSTEAFF	TGCGCCAGCAGCTCTTATCCGGGGAGCACTGAAGCTTTCTTT
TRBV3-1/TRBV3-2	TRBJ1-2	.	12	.	CASSHTNYGYTF	TGTGCCAGCAGCCACACTAACTATGGCTACACCTTC
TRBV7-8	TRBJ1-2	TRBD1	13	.	CASSSPTGNGYTF	TGTGCCAGCAGCTCCCCGACAGGGAATGGCTACACCTTC
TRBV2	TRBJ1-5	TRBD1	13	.	CASRGQGNQPQHF	TGTGCCAGCAGGGGACAGGGCAATCAGCCCCAGCATTTT
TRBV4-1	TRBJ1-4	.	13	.	CASSLRVDEKLFF	TGCGCCAGCAGCCTTCGGGTCGATGAAAAACTGTTTTTT
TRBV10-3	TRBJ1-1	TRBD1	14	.	CAISEDRVRTEAFF	TGTGCCATCAGTGAGGACAGGGTTAGAACTGAAGCTTTCTTT
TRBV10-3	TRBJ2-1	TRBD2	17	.	CAITPGLAGGPGAEQFF	TGTGCCATCACCCCTGGACTAGCGGGGGGGCCGGGGGCTGAGCAGTTCTTC
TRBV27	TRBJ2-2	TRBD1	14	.	CASRTGKNTGELFF	TGTGCCAGTCGGACAGGGAAGAACACCGGGGAGCTGTTTTTT
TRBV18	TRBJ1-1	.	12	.	CASSQGGTEAFF	TGTGCCAGCTCACAGGGCGGGACTGAAGCTTTCTTT
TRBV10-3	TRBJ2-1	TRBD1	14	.	CAISPGQTRNEQFF	TGTGCCATCAGCCCGGGACAGACCCGCAATGAGCAGTTCTTC
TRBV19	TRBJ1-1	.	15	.	CASTALSAGNTEAFF	TGTGCCAGTACCGCCCTTTCGGCAGGGAACACTGAAGCTTTCTTT
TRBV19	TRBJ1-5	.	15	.	CASAYDSYSNQPQHF	TGTGCCAGTGCCTACGACAGTTATAGCAATCAGCCCCAGCATTTT
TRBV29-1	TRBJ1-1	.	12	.	CSVATVNTEAFF	TGCAGCGTTGCTACCGTAAACACTGAAGCTTTCTTT
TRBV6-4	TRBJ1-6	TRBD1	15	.	CASSAPGQAPSPLHF	TGTGCCAGCAGTGCCCCGGGACAGGCCCCTTCACCCCTCCACTTT
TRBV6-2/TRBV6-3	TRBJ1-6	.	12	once	CASSMGLSPLHF	TGTGCCAGCAGTATGGGCCTGTCACCCCTCCACTTT
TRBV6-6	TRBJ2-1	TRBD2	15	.	CASSYPSGGNNEQFF	TGTGCCAGCAGTTACCCTAGCGGGGGGAACAATGAGCAGTTCTTC
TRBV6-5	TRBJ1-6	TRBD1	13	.	CASLRDRGSPLHF	TGTGCCAGCCTCCGGGACAGGGGGTCACCCCTCCACTTT
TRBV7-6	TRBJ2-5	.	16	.	CASSLAGGTTEETQYF	TGTGCCAGCAGCCTAGCCGGGGGGACAACCGAAGAGACCCAGTACTTC
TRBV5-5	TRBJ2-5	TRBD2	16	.	CASSLLLAGGKETQYF	TGTGCCAGCAGCTTGCTGCTAGCGGGGGGGAAGGAGACCCAGTACTTC
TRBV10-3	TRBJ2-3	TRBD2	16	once	CAITRTGTSGTDTQYF	TGTGCCATCACTCGAACCGGGACTAGCGGCACAGATACGCAGTATTTT
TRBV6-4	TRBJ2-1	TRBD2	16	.	CASSPRTSGGAIEQFF	TGTGCCAGCAGTCCTAGGACTAGCGGGGGGGCCATTGAGCAGTTCTTC
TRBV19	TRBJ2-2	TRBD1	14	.	CASSAWTGLGELFF	TGTGCCAGTAGTGCCTGGACAGGGCTCGGGGAGCTGTTTTTT
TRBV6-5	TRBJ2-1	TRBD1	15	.	CASTTGQVAFNEQFF	TGTGCCAGCACCACCGGACAGGTGGCTTTTAATGAGCAGTTCTTC
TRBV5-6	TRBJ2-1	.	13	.	CASSHDIYNEQFF	TGTGCCAGCAGCCACGACATATACAATGAGCAGTTCTTC
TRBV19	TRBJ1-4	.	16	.	CASSTPGGQFNEKLFF	TGTGCCAGTAGTACCCCCGGCGGACAGTTTAATGAAAAACTGTTTTTT
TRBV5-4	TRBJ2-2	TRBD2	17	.	CASRPTSGGPGTGELFF	TGTGCCAGCAGGCCCACTAGCGGGGGGCCGGGAACCGGGGAGCTGTTTTTT
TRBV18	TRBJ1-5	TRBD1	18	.	CASSLALQGVSSNQPQHF	TGTGCCAGCTCTCTAGCCTTACAGGGGGTTTCTAGCAATCAGCCCCAGCATTTT